The 15 T cell receptor beta chains reported below all come from one sample, sequenced in a study of T-cell memory formation after mild COVID-19. TCRdb re-called the 5' RACE reads with MiXCR, one entry per CDR3 protein. Among 500,000 to 650,000 distinct CDR3 sequences, less than 25% were seen once, and the ten largest hold around 8.4%. Material: PBMCs or a T cell subset sorted from them (not recorded which). These receptors were taken from an adult woman who had mild COVID-19 (a few samples of this study predate the infection). Cell type and time point are not known.

There are many counts of this clonotype. The rearrangement uses TRBV7-9 and TRBJ2-1, with 9 bases lining up with TRBD2. The CDR3 runs 15 residues. Looked up from germline, CDR1 is SEHNR and CDR2 is FQNEAQ (reference sequence). Losses at the gene ends were 3 bases for V and 4 bases for J; bases not matched to a gene: 4. The CDR3 coding sequence is TGTGCCAGCAGCTTGACTAGCGGCCTGTACAATGAGCAGTTCTTC. This codes for CASSLTSGLYNEQFF. Full variable domain (rest looked up from reference TRBV7-9 and TRBJ2-1): DTGVSQNPRHKITKRGQNVTFRCDPISEHNRLYWYRQTLGQGPEFLTYFQNEAQLEKSRLLSDRFSAERPKGSFSTLEIQRTEQGDSAMYLCASSLTSGLYNEQFFGPGTRLTVL.

This clonotype turned up a few times. This chain joins TRBV6-6 and TRBJ2-7; 9 bases agree with TRBD1. Trimming removed 6 bases from V and 7 bases from J; junction bases left unmatched: 4. Germline CDR1 reads MNHNY; CDR2 reads SVGAGI (reference sequence). The CDR3 is 12 residues long. The CDR3 sequence is CASRGQGREQYF. DNA for the CDR3: TGTGCCAGCAGGGGACAGGGTCGGGAGCAGTACTTC.

The chain uses TRBV6-1 and TRBJ1-1; the D gene is possibly TRBD1 (6 bases). Deletions cut 2 bases from V and 3 bases from J, with 7 bases between. Germline CDR1 is MNHNS and CDR2 is SASEGT. CDR3 length: 13 residues. The CDR3: CASSERGDTEAFF. Written as DNA, the CDR3 is TGTGCCAGCAGTGAAAGGGGGGACACTGAAGCTTTCTTT.

This clonotype has just a few counts. The V and J genes are TRBV30 and TRBJ2-2, with D possibly TRBD2 on 6 matching bases. The CDR3 consists of 16 residues. V dropped 3 bases and J dropped 6 bases, with 20 bases sitting between them. Per germline, CDR1 GTSNPN and CDR2 SVGIG (reference sequence). DNA for the CDR3: TGTGCCTGGAGGAGTCAAGGCGGGACCTTCTCCGGGGAGCTGTTTTTT. Protein sequence: CAWRSQGGTFSGELFF.

The chain is built from TRBV24-1 and TRBJ2-2; 9 bases match TRBD2. Losses at the gene ends were 4 bases for V and 5 bases for J; bases not matched to a gene: 10. CDR1 is KGHDR, CDR2 SFDVKD, per germline. CDR3 length: 17 residues. CDR3 amino acids: CATSDRDSGRATGELFF. DNA for the CDR3: TGTGCCACCAGTGACCGGGATAGCGGGAGAGCTACCGGGGAGCTGTTTTTT.

A few counts support this clonotype. This chain uses TRBV12-3 or TRBV12-4 with TRBJ1-1; D not certain. CDR3 size: 12 residues. V shed 6 bases and J shed 7 bases, with 12 bases lying between them. The CDR3 DNA reads TGTGCCAGCAGACGTACAGTTCTTGAAGCTTTCTTT. This encodes CASRRTVLEAFF.

The V call is TRBV12-3 or TRBV12-4, the J call TRBJ1-1; no reliable D call. CDR3 length: 12 residues. Trimming cost V 5 bases and J 3 bases, with 7 bases left between them. The CDR3 reads CASSAFHTEAFF. DNA of the CDR3: TGTGCCAGCAGTGCCTTTCACACTGAAGCTTTCTTT.

In this sample, this clonotype turned up once. The chain employs TRBV7-3 and TRBJ2-5; tentative D call: TRBD2 (5 bases). V was trimmed by 2 bases and J by 5 bases, leaving 12 bases between them. Looked up from germline, CDR1 is SGHTA and CDR2 is FQGTGA. CDR3 length equals 14 residues. CDR3 in amino acids: CASSLYTRAETQYF. The CDR3 DNA follows: TGTGCCAGCAGCTTATACACGCGGGCCGAGACCCAGTACTTC.

The table lists this clonotype with a few counts. The chain has TRBV6-2 or TRBV6-3 and TRBJ2-2; TRBD2 matches 7 bases. The CDR3 is 15 residues long. V was pared by 6 bases and J by 6 bases, with 10 bases of the junction left unmatched. Germline values: CDR1 MNHEY, CDR2 SVGEGT. In DNA form, the CDR3 reads TGTGCCAGCAGCCGTACGACTAGCTTAGCCGGGGAGCTGTTTTTT. Translation: CASSRTTSLAGELFF.

The chain carries TRBV30 and TRBJ1-1; TRBD1 agrees at 7 bases. The V gene's germline CDR1 is GTSNPN and CDR2 SVGIG (reference sequence). The V and J ends lost 7 bases and 2 bases, in that order; junction bases with no gene match: 7. The CDR3 loop spans 13 amino acids. CDR3: CALGQAGNTEAFF. CDR3 DNA: TGTGCCTTAGGACAGGCGGGCAACACTGAAGCTTTCTTT. Combining the CDR3 with reference TRBV30 and TRBJ1-1 gives the whole variable domain SQTIHQWPATLVQPVGSPLSLECTVEGTSNPNLYWYRQAAGRGLQLLFYSVGIGQISSEVPQNLSASRPQDRQFILSSKKLLLSDSGFYLCALGQAGNTEAFFGQGTRLTVV.

CDR3 in amino acids: CASSQVSFQSGEKLFF. CDR3 coding DNA: TGCGCCAGCAGCCAAGTATCGTTCCAGAGCGGTGAAAAACTGTTTTTT. V and J are TRBV4-1 and TRBJ1-4, with unresolved D. Germline assignment: CDR1 MGHRA and CDR2 YSYEKL. The CDR3 runs 16 residues. The V end was cut by 1 base, the J end by 7 bases, with 16 bases between.

J is TRBJ2-1 and V is TRBV6-2 or TRBV6-3, with 11 bases identical to TRBD1. The V segment lost 5 bases and the J segment 9 bases; nucleotides outside the gene matches: 12. Germline loops: CDR1 MNHEY, CDR2 SVGEGT. This CDR3 has 16 residues. The CDR3 DNA sequence: TGTGCCAGCAGTAGCCCCGGGACAGGGGGGAGGGTTGAGCAGTTCTTC. This gives the protein CASSSPGTGGRVEQFF.

This clonotype has a handful of counts. The gene calls are TRBV11-2 and TRBJ1-1; D remains unclear. The length of the CDR3 is 13 residues. Germline V lookup: CDR1 SGHAT, CDR2 FQNNGV. The V gene lost 0 bases and the J gene lost 2 bases, with 4 bases spanning the gap. In DNA, the CDR3 is TGTGCCAGCAGCTTAGACTACAACACTGAAGCTTTCTTT. Its translation: CASSLDYNTEAFF.

This rearrangement joins TRBV9 to TRBJ2-6, with 8 bases matching TRBD1. V shed 2 bases and J 8 bases; nucleotides not matched to a gene: 12. The length of the CDR3 is 17 residues. Germline CDR1 SGDLS, CDR2 YYNGEE. In DNA, the CDR3 is TGTGCCAGCAGCGTGTTGGACAGGGTCAATCTCCCCAACGTCCTGACTTTC. Translated: CASSVLDRVNLPNVLTF.

Only a few counts were recorded for this clonotype. J is TRBJ1-5 and V is TRBV5-1; perhaps TRBD1 as D (5 bases). This CDR3 is 13 amino acids long. V was pared by 3 bases and J by 7 bases, with 11 bases between. Per germline, CDR1 SGHRS and CDR2 YFSETQ. This CDR3 reads CASSWMGDQPQHF. The CDR3 DNA reads as TGCGCCAGCAGCTGGATGGGGGACCAGCCCCAGCATTTT. The variable domain in full, completed from reference TRBV5-1 and TRBJ1-5, reads KAGVTQTPRYLIKTRGQQVTLSCSPISGHRSVSWYQQTPGQGLQFLFEYFSETQRNKGNFPGRFSGRQFSNSRSEMNVSTLELGDSALYLCASSWMGDQPQHFGDGTRLSIL.